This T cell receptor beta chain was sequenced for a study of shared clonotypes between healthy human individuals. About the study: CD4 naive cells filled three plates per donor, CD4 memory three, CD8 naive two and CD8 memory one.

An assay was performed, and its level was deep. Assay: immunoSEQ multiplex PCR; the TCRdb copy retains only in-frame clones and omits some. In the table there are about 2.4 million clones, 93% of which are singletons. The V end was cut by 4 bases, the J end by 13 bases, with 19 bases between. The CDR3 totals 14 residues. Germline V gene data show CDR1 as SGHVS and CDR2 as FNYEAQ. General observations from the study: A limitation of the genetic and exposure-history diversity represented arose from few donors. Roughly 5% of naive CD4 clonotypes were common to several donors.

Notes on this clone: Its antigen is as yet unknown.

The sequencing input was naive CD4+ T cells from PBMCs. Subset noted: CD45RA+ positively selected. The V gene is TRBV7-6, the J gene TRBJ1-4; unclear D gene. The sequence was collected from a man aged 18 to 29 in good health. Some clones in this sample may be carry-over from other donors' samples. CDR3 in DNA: TGTGCCAGCAGCTCGGAGATCGGGAAATGGCGACTGTTTTTT. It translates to CASSSEIGKWRLFF.